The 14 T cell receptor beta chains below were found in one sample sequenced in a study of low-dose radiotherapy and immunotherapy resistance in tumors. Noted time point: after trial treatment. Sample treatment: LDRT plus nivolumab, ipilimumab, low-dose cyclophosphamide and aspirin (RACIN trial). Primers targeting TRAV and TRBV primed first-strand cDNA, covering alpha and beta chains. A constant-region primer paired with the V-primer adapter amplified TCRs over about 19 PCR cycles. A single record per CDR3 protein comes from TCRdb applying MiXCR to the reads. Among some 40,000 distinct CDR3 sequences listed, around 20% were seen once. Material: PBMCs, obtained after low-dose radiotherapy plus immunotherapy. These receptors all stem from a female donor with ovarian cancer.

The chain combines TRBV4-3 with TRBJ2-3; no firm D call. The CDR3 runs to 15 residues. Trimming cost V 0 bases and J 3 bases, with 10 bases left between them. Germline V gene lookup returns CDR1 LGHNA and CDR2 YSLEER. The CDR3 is CASSQDGLHTDTQYF. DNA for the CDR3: TGCGCCAGCAGCCAAGATGGGTTACATACAGATACGCAGTATTTT.

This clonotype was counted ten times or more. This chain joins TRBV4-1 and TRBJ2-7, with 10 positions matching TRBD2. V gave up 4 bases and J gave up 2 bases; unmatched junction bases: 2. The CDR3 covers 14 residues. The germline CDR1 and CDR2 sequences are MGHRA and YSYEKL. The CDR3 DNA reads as TGCGCCAGCAGCCCGCTAGCGGGAGCCTACGAGCAGTACTTC. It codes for CASSPLAGAYEQYF.

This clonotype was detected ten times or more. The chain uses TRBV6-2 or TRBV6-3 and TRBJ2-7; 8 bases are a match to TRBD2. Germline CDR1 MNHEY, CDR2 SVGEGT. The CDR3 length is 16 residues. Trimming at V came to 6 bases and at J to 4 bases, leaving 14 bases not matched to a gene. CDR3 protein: CASSLPGLGTRYEQYF. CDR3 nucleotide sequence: TGTGCCAGCAGCCTTCCGGGACTAGGGACAAGATACGAGCAGTACTTC.

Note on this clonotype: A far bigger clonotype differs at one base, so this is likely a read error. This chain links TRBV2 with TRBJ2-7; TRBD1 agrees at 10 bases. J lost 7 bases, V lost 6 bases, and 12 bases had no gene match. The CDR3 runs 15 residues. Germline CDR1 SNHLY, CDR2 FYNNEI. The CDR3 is CASSDGTGAYNEQYF. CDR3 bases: TGTGCCAGCAGCGACGGGACAGGGGCCTACAATGAGCAGTACTTC.

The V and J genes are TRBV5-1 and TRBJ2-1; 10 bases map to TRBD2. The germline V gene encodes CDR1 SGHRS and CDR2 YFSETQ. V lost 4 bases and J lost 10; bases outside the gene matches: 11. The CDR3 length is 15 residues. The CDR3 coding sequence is TGCGCCAGCAGCCTCGGAGCGGGGGGGCCTAGGGAGCAGTTCTTC. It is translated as CASSLGAGGPREQFF.

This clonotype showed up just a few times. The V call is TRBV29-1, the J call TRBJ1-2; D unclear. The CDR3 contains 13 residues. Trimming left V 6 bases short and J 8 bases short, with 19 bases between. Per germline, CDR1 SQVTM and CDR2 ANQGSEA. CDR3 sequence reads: CSVALLTSLGYTF. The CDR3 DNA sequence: TGCAGCGTGGCCCTCCTGACATCCTTGGGCTACACCTTC.

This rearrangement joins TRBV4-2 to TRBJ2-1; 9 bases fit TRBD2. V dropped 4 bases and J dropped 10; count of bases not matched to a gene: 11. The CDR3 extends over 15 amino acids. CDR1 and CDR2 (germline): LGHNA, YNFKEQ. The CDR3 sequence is CASSLRGAGGNEQFF. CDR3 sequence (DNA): TGTGCCAGCAGCCTCAGGGGAGCGGGGGGTAACGAGCAGTTCTTC.

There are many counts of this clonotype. CDR3 sequence: CAITQTGGKNEQFF. CDR3 DNA: TGTGCCATCACCCAGACAGGGGGCAAAAATGAGCAGTTCTTC. The V call is TRBV10-3, the J call TRBJ2-1; 10 positions match TRBD1. Germline CDR1 reads ENHRY; CDR2 reads SYGVKD. Trimming cost V 7 bases and J 7 bases; bases outside gene matches: 7. CDR3 length: 14 residues.

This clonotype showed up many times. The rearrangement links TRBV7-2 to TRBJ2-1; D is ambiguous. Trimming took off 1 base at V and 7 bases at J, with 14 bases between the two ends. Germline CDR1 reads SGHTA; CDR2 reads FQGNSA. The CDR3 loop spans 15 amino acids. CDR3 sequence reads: CASSLGPPTTNEQFF. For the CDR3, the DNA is TGTGCCAGCAGCTTAGGGCCCCCCACGACTAATGAGCAGTTCTTC.

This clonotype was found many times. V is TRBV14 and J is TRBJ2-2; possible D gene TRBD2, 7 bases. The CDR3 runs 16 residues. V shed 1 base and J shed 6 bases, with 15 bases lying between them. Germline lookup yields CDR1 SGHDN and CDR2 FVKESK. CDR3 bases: TGTGCCAGCAGCCAAGTAATCGGCGGGGGCGCCGGGGAGCTGTTTTTT. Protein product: CASSQVIGGGAGELFF.

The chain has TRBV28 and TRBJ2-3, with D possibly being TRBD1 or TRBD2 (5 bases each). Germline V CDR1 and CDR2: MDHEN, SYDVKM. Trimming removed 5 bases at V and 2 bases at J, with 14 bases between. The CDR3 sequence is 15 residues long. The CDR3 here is CASSPPGAATDTQYF. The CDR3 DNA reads TGTGCCAGCAGTCCCCCCGGGGCCGCCACAGATACGCAGTATTTT.

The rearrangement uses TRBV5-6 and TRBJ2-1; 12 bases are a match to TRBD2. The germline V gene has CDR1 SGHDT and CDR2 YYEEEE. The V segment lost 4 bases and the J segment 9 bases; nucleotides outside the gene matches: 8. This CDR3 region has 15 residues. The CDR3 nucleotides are TGTGCCAGCAGCACCGGACTAGCGGGATTTGCTGAGCAGTTCTTC. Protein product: CASSTGLAGFAEQFF.

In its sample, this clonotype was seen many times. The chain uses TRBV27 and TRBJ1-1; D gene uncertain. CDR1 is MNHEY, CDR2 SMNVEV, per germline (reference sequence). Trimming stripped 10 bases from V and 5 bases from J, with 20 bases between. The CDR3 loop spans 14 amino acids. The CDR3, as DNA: TGTGCCACCGGTGTGGGGAGTGGGAGGACTGAAGCTTTCTTT. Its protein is CATGVGSGRTEAFF.

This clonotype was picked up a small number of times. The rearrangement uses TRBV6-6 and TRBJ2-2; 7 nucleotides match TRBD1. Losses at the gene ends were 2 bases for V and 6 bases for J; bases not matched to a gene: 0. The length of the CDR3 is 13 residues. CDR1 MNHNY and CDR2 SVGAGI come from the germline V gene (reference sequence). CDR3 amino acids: CASSYQGAGELFF. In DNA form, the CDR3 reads TGTGCCAGCAGTTACCAGGGGGCCGGGGAGCTGTTTTTT.